This TCR beta chain comes out of a study of T cell clonality in common variable immunodeficiency. The table came from immunoSEQ multiplex PCR; TCRdb's copy has only in-frame clones and leaves some out. Listed for the sample are some 22,000 clones, none seen a single time. This clone occurred a few times. The antigen remains unidentified. The read finishes 3 residues shy of the CDR3 end, and the germline J gene is used to complete it. The CDR3 is 15 residues long. Germline trimming cut 6 bases from V and 3 bases from J; bases unmatched to any gene: 6. From germline, CDR1 is MNHEY and CDR2 SVGEGT. Study outcomes and limitations: Fewer deletions and N-nucleotide insertions were reportedly seen in common variable immunodeficiency TCR beta sequences. CVID subjects showed higher TCRbeta clonality than healthy controls.

The specimen was peripheral blood mononuclear cells. This TCR came from a human donor with common variable immunodeficiency. The chain joins TRBV6-2 or TRBV6-3 to TRBJ2-2; TRBD2 matches at 8 bases. CDR3 DNA (partial): TGTGCCAGCAGCCCCGAGCGGGGGTACACCGGGGAG. Protein: CASSPERGYTGE. The whole CDR3 reads CASSPERGYTGELFF.